Below, 8 T cell receptor beta chains from the same sample are listed, as sequenced in a study of shared clonotypes between healthy human individuals. The repertoire was sequenced with immunoSEQ multiplex PCR; TCRdb's copy has only in-frame clones and lacks some. The data show roughly 2.2 million clones, 85% to 95% seen once. The sample was naive CD4+ T cells from PBMCs. Stated subset: CD45RA+ positively selected. Receptor source: a man younger than 30 in good health. Some clones in this sample may be carry-over from other donors' samples.

J is TRBJ2-3 and V is TRBV19, with D perhaps matching TRBD1 (6 bases). The V and J ends lost 8 bases and 0 bases respectively, with 12 bases between them. The CDR3 is made up of 14 amino acids. The germline V gene encodes CDR1 LNHDA and CDR2 SQIVND (reference sequence). The CDR3 here is CASRSQGSTDTQYF. CDR3 coding DNA: TGTGCCAGTCGCTCTCAGGGGAGCACAGATACGCAGTATTTT.

V usage is TRBV19 and J usage is TRBJ2-7; no clear D gene. The germline CDR1 and CDR2 sequences are LNHDA and SQIVND (reference sequence). CDR3 size: 12 residues. Deletions cut 3 bases from V and 3 bases from J, with 6 bases between. CDR3 in amino acids: CASSMDLYEQYF. In DNA, the CDR3 is TGTGCCAGTAGTATGGACCTCTACGAGCAGTACTTC. Drawing the rest from reference TRBV19 and TRBJ2-7, the complete variable domain is DGGITQSPKYLFRKEGQNVTLSCEQNLNHDAMYWYRQDPGQGLRLIYYSQIVNDFQKGDIAEGYSVSREKKESFPLTVTSAQKNPTAFYLCASSMDLYEQYFGPGTRLTVT.

This clone was picked up one time. The chain has TRBV9 and TRBJ2-3; the D gene is possibly TRBD2 (5 bases). This CDR3 comprises 15 residues. Trimming took off 0 bases at V and 1 base at J, with 9 bases between the two ends. Germline loops: CDR1 SGDLS, CDR2 YYNGEE. The CDR3 DNA reads TGTGCCAGCAGCGTAGGTACAGCGGGCACAGATACGCAGTATTTT. This translates into CASSVGTAGTDTQYF.

The chain uses TRBV28 and TRBJ2-7; D remains unclear. The CDR3 is 15 residues long. The V end was cut by 3 bases, the J end by 3 bases, with 15 bases between. In germline, CDR1 is MDHEN, CDR2 SYDVKM. The CDR3 spells CASSFRDTLNYEQYF. CDR3 sequence (DNA): TGTGCCAGCAGTTTTCGAGACACGTTAAACTACGAGCAGTACTTC.

The chain has TRBV7-9 and TRBJ1-2; a weak D match, TRBD1 (5 bases). This CDR3 region has 16 residues. Between the trimmed V and J ends, which lost 5 bases and 0 bases, there was a span of 16 bases. Germline loops: CDR1 SEHNR, CDR2 FQNEAQ (reference sequence). The CDR3 spells CASSPRDSRSNYGYTF. CDR3 sequence (DNA): TGTGCCAGCAGCCCGCGAGACAGCCGCTCTAACTATGGCTACACCTTC.

This clone showed up just once. The genes are TRBV28 and TRBJ1-5; D may be TRBD1 (5 bases). This CDR3 has 16 residues. V was cut by 6 bases and J by 2 bases, with 17 bases left in between. The germline gives CDR1 MDHEN, CDR2 SYDVKM. The CDR3 nucleotides are TGTGCCAGCAGCCCGAGGGCAGCCAGGGGCAATCAGCCCCAGCATTTT. This codes for CASSPRAARGNQPQHF.

The rearrangement uses TRBV2 and TRBJ2-6, with D tentatively TRBD1 (5 bases). The CDR3 totals 17 residues. Trimming removed 7 bases at V and 0 bases at J, with 16 bases between. Germline-derived CDR1 and CDR2 are SNHLY and FYNNEI. CDR3 residues: CASTRGALVSGANVLTF. The CDR3 nucleotides are TGTGCCAGCACCCGTGGGGCCCTAGTCTCTGGGGCCAACGTCCTGACTTTC.

The chain uses TRBV7-3 and TRBJ2-7; 9 bases map to TRBD1. The V segment lost 3 bases and the J segment 6 bases; nucleotides outside the gene matches: 6. Germline V gene sequence: CDR1 SGHTA, CDR2 FQGTGA. The CDR3 is 14 residues long. Here the CDR3 DNA reads TGTGCCAGCAGCTTCACACAGGGGGCCGGCGAGCAGTACTTC. Translating gives CASSFTQGAGEQYF. Variable domain in full (rest from reference TRBV7-3 and TRBJ2-7): GAGVSQTPSNKVTEKGKYVELRCDPISGHTALYWYRQSLGQGPEFLIYFQGTGAADDSGLPNDRFFAVRPEGSVSTLKIQRTERGDSAVYLCASSFTQGAGEQYFGPGTRLTVT.